This T cell receptor (beta chain) was sequenced during a study of blood T cells in healthy people across ages. Each sample used at least 6.5 million PBMCs. General study findings and limits: There were more naive CD4+ cells and higher diversity in long-lived donors than in aged donors. Per million T cells, TCR beta diversity dropped roughly linearly as age increased.

As for this clonotype: The antigen remains undetermined.

Germline CDR1 and CDR2: LGHDT and YNNKEL (reference sequence). The CDR3 is 16 residues long. The germline V and J ends were trimmed by 4 bases and 7 bases, with 20 bases remaining between them. Primers used in a second PCR of about 6 to 11 cycles were a sample-barcoded 5' primer and a J-beta primer mix. Every cDNA molecule bore a tag from a template-switch adaptor containing 12 random nucleotides. TCRdb re-derived calls from the 5' RACE reads in MiXCR, one entry per CDR3 protein. The sample holds roughly 1.9 million distinct CDR3 sequences, approximately 40% seen once. The sample was blood. This sequence was found in a human donor in good health. The V gene is TRBV3-1, the J gene TRBJ2-1; D is possibly TRBD2 (6 bases). This CDR3 is CASSLEPGRTMNEQFF. CDR3 nucleotides: TGTGCCAGCAGCCTCGAACCGGGACGGACTATGAATGAGCAGTTCTTC.